This entry describes one TCR beta chain. Two negative PCRs, clearance, or symptom resolution characterized the recovered Cohort 3 donors. These data come from a study of blood T cell repertoires in COVID-19. Study-level information: Sites in the United States, Italy and Spain provided acute and convalescent COVID-19 samples.

Sequencing used immunoSEQ multiplex PCR; TCRdb keeps in-frame clones, though not all of them. There are approximately 250,000 clones in the sample; 88% occur only once, and just under 1% lies in the top ten. The CDR3 is made up of 13 amino acids. The V end was cut by 5 bases, the J end by 2 bases, with 9 bases between. The germline V gene encodes CDR1 MDHEN and CDR2 SYDVKM. Material for sequencing was PBMCs or T cells enriched from blood (not recorded which). This TCR was sampled from a young woman who had recovered from COVID-19. The V gene is TRBV28, the J gene TRBJ1-2, with D tentatively TRBD1 (6 bases). The CDR3 loop reads CASSVRGNYGYTF. CDR3 nucleotides: TGTGCCAGCAGTGTCAGGGGAAACTATGGCTACACCTTC.